The next 22 T cell receptor beta chains were all read from a single sample in a study of T-cell memory formation after mild COVID-19. TCRdb redid the calling of the 5' RACE reads with MiXCR, one entry per CDR3 protein. The sample consists of around 340,000 distinct CDR3 sequences, around an eighth of them appearing once. Sequencing input: PBMCs or a T cell subset sorted from them (not recorded which). The receptor source for this set is a man aged 18-30 years who had mild COVID-19 (a few samples of this study predate the infection). Cell type and time point are not known.

This clonotype was observed a few times. The chain carries TRBV5-4 and TRBJ2-3; 11 bases align to TRBD2. The CDR3 totals 16 residues. V gave up 4 bases and J gave up 6 bases; unmatched junction bases: 10. Per the germline V gene, CDR1 is SGHNT and CDR2 is YYREEE (reference sequence). The CDR3 loop is CASSLLAGAPGDTQYF. Here the CDR3 DNA reads TGTGCCAGCAGCCTACTAGCGGGGGCCCCAGGGGATACGCAGTATTTT.

This clonotype turned up a few times. The chain uses TRBV15 and TRBJ2-5; TRBD1 matches 7 bases. With V trimmed by 1 base and J by 7 bases, 12 bases remained unmatched. CDR1 and CDR2 (germline): LNHNV, YYDKDF (reference sequence). There are 16 residues in the CDR3. In DNA form, the CDR3 reads TGTGCCACCAGCAGAGCAGGCTGGGACAGTCACGGGACCCAGTACTTC. Protein: CATSRAGWDSHGTQYF.

V usage is TRBV6-5 and J usage is TRBJ2-3; the D gene could be TRBD1 or TRBD2 (6 bases each). V was pared by 0 bases and J by 1 base, with 11 bases between. CDR1 is MNHEY and CDR2 is SVGAGI in the germline V gene. This CDR3 has 16 amino acids. The CDR3 loop reads CASSYSRGAGTDTQYF. The CDR3 DNA follows: TGTGCCAGCAGTTACTCGAGGGGGGCGGGCACAGATACGCAGTATTTT.

This clonotype was counted a few times. V gene TRBV4-1 combines with J gene TRBJ2-2; D is ambiguous. The germline V gene has CDR1 MGHRA and CDR2 YSYEKL. V gave up 0 bases and J gave up 13 bases, with 9 bases separating them. The CDR3 spans 12 residues. CDR3 in DNA: TGCGCCAGCAGCCAAGATCCAGGAAGGCTGTTTTTT. Its protein product is CASSQDPGRLFF.

The genes are TRBV4-2 and TRBJ2-3; perhaps D is TRBD1 or TRBD2 (5 bases each). This CDR3 is built from 15 residues. The germline gives CDR1 LGHNA, CDR2 YNFKEQ. The V gene lost 0 bases and the J gene lost 4 bases, with 11 bases spanning the gap. CDR3 in amino acids: CASSQEGPLADTQYF. For the CDR3, the DNA is TGTGCCAGCAGCCAAGAGGGACCCCTGGCAGATACGCAGTATTTT.

This clonotype was observed a handful of times. CDR3 sequence (DNA): TGTGCCAGCAGCATCGGGACCCCGAGGGGCACCATATATTTT. It specifies CASSIGTPRGTIYF. The chain recombines TRBV7-2 with TRBJ1-3, with a tentative D call TRBD1 (5 bases). The germline CDR1 and CDR2 sequences are SGHTA and FQGNSA. The CDR3 covers 14 residues. V was shortened by 5 bases and J by 9 bases, with 17 bases between the two germline ends.

This clonotype was observed at least ten times. The J gene is TRBJ2-3, the V gene TRBV24-1; TRBD2 is a possible D gene (5 bases). V lost 6 bases and J lost 3, with 15 bases in between. Germline V gene sequence: CDR1 KGHDR, CDR2 SFDVKD. The CDR3 length is 15 residues. CDR3 loop: CATSTAKGGTDTQYF. The CDR3 DNA follows: TGTGCCACCAGTACCGCAAAGGGCGGGACAGATACGCAGTATTTT.

This clonotype occurred many times. The chain joins TRBV20-1 to TRBJ2-4; the D is unclear. The CDR3 is made up of 14 amino acids. Between the trimmed V and J ends, which lost 6 bases and 0 bases, there was a span of 12 bases. Germline CDR1 DFQATT, CDR2 SNEGSKA (reference sequence). The CDR3 bases are TGCAGTGCGATGACTGGTCTAGCCAAAAACATTCAGTACTTC. Amino acid sequence: CSAMTGLAKNIQYF.

V and J are TRBV12-3 or TRBV12-4 and TRBJ1-1, with TRBD1 identical over 7 bases. V lost 6 bases, J lost 5 bases, and 6 bases stayed unmatched. CDR3 length: 13 amino acids. Here the CDR3 reads CASRDTGETEAFF. The CDR3 DNA reads as TGTGCCAGCAGAGACACAGGGGAAACTGAAGCTTTCTTT.

V usage is TRBV6-5 and J usage is TRBJ2-7; no reliable D call. The CDR3 runs to 11 residues. The germline V gene encodes CDR1 MNHEY and CDR2 SVGAGI. The ends were cut back, 5 bases at V and 6 bases at J, with 8 bases in the middle. CDR3: CASSIWFEQYV. The DNA of the CDR3 is TGTGCCAGCAGTATATGGTTCGAGCAGTACGTC.

This clonotype was observed a handful of times. This sequence joins TRBV5-1 and TRBJ2-1; TRBD2 matches at 10 bases. Per germline, CDR1 SGHRS and CDR2 YFSETQ. The CDR3 loop spans 17 amino acids. V was pared by 4 bases and J by 6 bases, with 13 bases of the junction left unmatched. In DNA form, the CDR3 reads TGCGCCAGCAGCACCCTAACTCTAGCGGGGGTCCCCAATGAGCAGTTCTTC. Amino acids: CASSTLTLAGVPNEQFF.

This clonotype has only a few counts. The rearrangement links TRBV15 to TRBJ2-5; D uncertain. The V end was cut by 3 bases, the J end by 7 bases, with 6 bases between. This CDR3 spans 11 amino acids. CDR1 LNHNV and CDR2 YYDKDF come from the germline V gene (reference sequence). In DNA, the CDR3 is TGTGCCACCAGCAGCCCAGGGACCCAGTACTTC. Residues: CATSSPGTQYF.

This clonotype appeared a few times. The chain uses TRBV30 and TRBJ2-7; D perhaps matches TRBD2 (5 bases). Germline CDR1 reads GTSNPN; CDR2 reads SVGIG (reference sequence). This CDR3 has 11 residues. V was trimmed by 4 bases and J by 1 base, leaving 5 bases between them. CDR3 sequence: CAWTGSYEQYF. CDR3 nucleotides: TGTGCCTGGACGGGATCCTACGAGCAGTACTTC.

The chain combines TRBV3-1 with TRBJ1-2; D gene uncertain. Trimming cost V 1 base and J 6 bases, with 12 bases left between them. The CDR3 has 14 amino acids. Germline CDR1 and CDR2: LGHDT and YNNKEL (reference sequence). The CDR3 sequence: CASSQGAGVDGYTF. Written as DNA, the CDR3 is TGTGCCAGCAGCCAAGGTGCGGGAGTCGATGGCTACACCTTC.

The rearrangement joins TRBV7-2 to TRBJ2-3; TRBD2 matches at 11 bases. Trimming cost V 0 bases and J 5 bases; bases outside gene matches: 4. Germline CDR1 reads SGHTA; CDR2 reads FQGNSA. The CDR3 consists of 16 residues. The CDR3 sequence: CASSLALAGGRDTQYF. The CDR3 DNA is TGTGCCAGCAGCTTAGCGCTAGCGGGGGGCCGAGATACGCAGTATTTT.

The CDR3 sequence is CASSDPPTDTQYF. The CDR3 nucleotides read TGTGCCAGTAGCGACCCCCCCACAGATACGCAGTATTTT. The chain links TRBV19 to TRBJ2-3; D gene unclear. V shed 6 bases and J shed 2 bases, with 9 bases lying between them. Germline V gene data show CDR1 as LNHDA and CDR2 as SQIVND (reference sequence). The CDR3 covers 13 residues.

This clonotype came up a few times. V is TRBV28 and J is TRBJ2-3; 9 bases are shared with TRBD2. CDR1 and CDR2 (germline): MDHEN, SYDVKM. There are 17 residues in the CDR3. With 5 bases clipped from V and 2 bases from J, the junction kept 11 bases outside the gene matches. CDR3 in DNA: TGTGCCAGCAGTCAGATTTTCTCTAGCGGGGTCACAGATACGCAGTATTTT. Translated, it gives CASSQIFSSGVTDTQYF.

This clonotype has ten or more counts. The chain employs TRBV5-1 and TRBJ2-4; 7 bases line up with TRBD1. This CDR3 contains 16 residues. Germline V lookup: CDR1 SGHRS, CDR2 YFSETQ. Trimming cost V 4 bases and J 0 bases; bases outside gene matches: 7. CDR3 loop: CASSERQGLAKNIQYF. The CDR3 DNA follows: TGCGCCAGCAGCGAGAGACAGGGCTTAGCCAAAAACATTCAGTACTTC.

This clonotype was seen a handful of times. The chain has TRBV18 and TRBJ1-6; D call uncertain. This CDR3 spans 14 amino acids. In germline, CDR1 is KGHSH, CDR2 LQKENI. V shed 2 bases and J shed 7 bases, with 9 bases lying between them. The CDR3 nucleotides read TGTGCCAGCTCACCAGAGGCCATCAATTCACCCCTCCACTTT. It encodes CASSPEAINSPLHF. Full variable domain (rest looked up from reference TRBV18 and TRBJ1-6): NAGVMQNPRHLVRRRGQEARLRCSPMKGHSHVYWYRQLPEEGLKFMVYLQKENIIDESGMPKERFSAEFPKEGPSILRIQQVVRGDSAAYFCASSPEAINSPLHFGNGTRLTVT.

V usage is TRBV6-5 and J usage is TRBJ1-2, with D maybe TRBD1 (5 bases). Germline V CDR1 and CDR2: MNHEY, SVGAGI. Trimming stripped 2 bases from V and 4 bases from J, with 14 bases between. The CDR3 contains 15 residues. The CDR3 loop reads CASSYVGAAGYGYTF. In nucleotides, the CDR3 is TGTGCCAGCAGTTACGTCGGGGCGGCGGGCTATGGCTACACCTTC.

This clonotype was recorded a few times. This chain connects TRBV6-1 to TRBJ2-7; TRBD2 agrees at 11 bases. Germline values: CDR1 MNHNS, CDR2 SASEGT. V was clipped by 7 bases and J by 7 bases; unmatched bases: 9. This CDR3 is 14 amino acids long. The CDR3 region is CASTLGTSGREQYV. The CDR3 DNA reads TGTGCCAGCACCCTTGGGACTAGCGGCAGGGAGCAGTACGTC.

A few counts support this clonotype. The rearrangement joins TRBV5-1 to TRBJ1-1; TRBD1 might be the D (5 bases). With 4 bases removed from V and 1 base from J, the gap between germline ends came to 14 bases. This CDR3 spans 15 amino acids. The germline V gene has CDR1 SGHRS and CDR2 YFSETQ. The CDR3 bases are TGCGCCAGCAGCCAGCTGTCGGGACGGAACACTGAAGCTTTCTTT. This gives the protein CASSQLSGRNTEAFF.